Presented here are 27 T cell receptor beta chains from one specimen sequenced in a study of CD8+ T cells in alopecia areata. TCR sequencing used cDNA made by reverse transcription of extracted RNA. Measured with immunoSEQ multiplex PCR; TCRdb has only the in-frame clones, and not every one. Counted here are around 130,000 clones, around 50% occurring once; the ten biggest clones make up under 5%. The starting material was CD4+ T cells sorted from blood, obtained at week 0. These receptors all stem from a human donor with alopecia areata.

This sequence joins TRBV7-3 and TRBJ2-2, with 10 bases identical to TRBD2. The V gene's germline CDR1 is SGHTA and CDR2 FQGTGA. The junction had 9 bases not matched to a gene; V was cut back by 2 bases and J by 9 bases. The CDR3 is 16 residues long. CDR3 region: CASSLSPGLALRELFF. The CDR3 coding sequence is TGTGCCAGCAGCTTATCCCCGGGACTAGCGTTGAGGGAGCTGTTTTTT.

V gene TRBV7-8 combines with J gene TRBJ1-1, with D possibly TRBD1 on 6 matching bases. With 5 bases removed from V and 4 bases from J, the gap between germline ends came to 26 bases. The CDR3 contains 18 residues. Germline CDR1 and CDR2: SGHVS and FQNEAQ. In nucleotides, the CDR3 is TGTGCCAGCAGCACCAGAGACAGGACCAATACACTCGGCACTGAAGCTTTCTTT. Its translation: CASSTRDRTNTLGTEAFF.

The V and J genes are TRBV4-3 and TRBJ2-1; D is undetermined. CDR3 length: 13 residues. Germline lookup yields CDR1 LGHNA and CDR2 YSLEER. V lost 1 base to trimming and J lost 3 bases, with 4 bases between them. Written as DNA, the CDR3 is TGCGCCAGCAGCCAAGTGGGCTACAATGAGCAGTTCTTC. Translated, it gives CASSQVGYNEQFF.

V is TRBV7-6 and J is TRBJ2-7; TRBD1 or TRBD2 may be the D gene (5 bases each). With 5 bases removed from V and 10 bases from J, the gap between germline ends came to 15 bases. Germline V gives CDR1 SGHVS, CDR2 FNYEAQ. The CDR3 loop spans 12 amino acids. CDR3 nucleotides: TGTGCCAGCAGCGGGACGGAAGGTTCCCAGTACTTC. Protein sequence: CASSGTEGSQYF.

This clone was counted a few times. V and J are TRBV4-1 and TRBJ2-3, with a weak D call TRBD1 (6 bases). The CDR3 is 15 residues long. Germline lookup yields CDR1 MGHRA and CDR2 YSYEKL. V gave up 5 bases and J gave up 5 bases, with 17 bases separating them. The CDR3 loop is CASSAQGIKVDTQYF. CDR3 DNA sequence: TGCGCCAGCAGCGCACAGGGCATTAAGGTAGATACGCAGTATTTT.

V usage is TRBV28 and J usage is TRBJ2-1, with no clear D. The germline V gene has CDR1 MDHEN and CDR2 SYDVKM. This CDR3 comprises 12 residues. Trimming took off 6 bases at V and 4 bases at J, with 7 bases between the two ends. CDR3 residues: CASRDPYNEQFF. The CDR3, as DNA: TGTGCCAGCAGGGACCCTTACAATGAGCAGTTCTTC.

This clone was detected a few times. The gene calls are TRBV10-3 and TRBJ2-7; 16 bases align to TRBD2. The ends lost 2 bases at V and 6 bases at J; junction bases unmatched: 7. The CDR3 totals 17 residues. Germline V gene lookup returns CDR1 ENHRY and CDR2 SYGVKD. CDR3 amino acids: CAISEGPGLAGGIEQYF. DNA of the CDR3: TGTGCCATCAGTGAGGGACCGGGACTAGCGGGGGGGATCGAGCAGTACTTC.

The rearrangement links TRBV29-1 to TRBJ2-7; tentatively, D is TRBD2 (6 bases). Trimming shortened V by 7 bases and J by 4 bases, and 14 bases separated the two germline ends. The V gene's germline CDR1 is SQVTM and CDR2 ANQGSEA. The CDR3 has 12 amino acids. The CDR3 DNA sequence: TGCAGCGGATTCCTGGAGGGGTACGAGCAGTACTTC. As protein: CSGFLEGYEQYF.

This clone came up a few times. V and J are TRBV11-2 and TRBJ2-7; no clear D gene. The CDR3 totals 12 residues. Germline V gives CDR1 SGHAT, CDR2 FQNNGV. Trimming cost V 5 bases and J 3 bases, with 8 bases left between them. CDR3 sequence (DNA): TGTGCCAGCAGCGTGACGGACTACGAGCAGTACTTC. Protein: CASSVTDYEQYF.

The gene calls are TRBV4-1 and TRBJ2-7, with 9 bases matching TRBD1. V gave up 3 bases and J gave up 0 bases; unmatched junction bases: 6. CDR1 MGHRA and CDR2 YSYEKL come from the germline V gene. This CDR3 region has 16 residues. CDR3 sequence reads: CASSHTTGGFSYEQYF. DNA for the CDR3: TGCGCCAGCAGCCACACCACAGGGGGCTTCTCCTACGAGCAGTACTTC.

V is TRBV10-3 and J is TRBJ2-5; D is perhaps TRBD2 (5 bases). The CDR3 has 14 residues. Per germline, CDR1 ENHRY and CDR2 SYGVKD. V lost 10 bases and J 2 bases, leaving 17 bases between the germline ends. The CDR3 spells CASARTSAQETQYF. The DNA of the CDR3 is TGTGCCAGTGCCAGGACTTCAGCACAAGAGACCCAGTACTTC.

The chain combines TRBV9 with TRBJ2-3; D uncertain. Germline lookup yields CDR1 SGDLS and CDR2 YYNGEE. This CDR3 region has 14 residues. The V end was cut by 6 bases, the J end by 0 bases, with 11 bases between. This chain's CDR3 is CASTILPSTDTQYF. For the CDR3, the DNA is TGTGCCAGCACCATTCTCCCTAGCACAGATACGCAGTATTTT.

The rearrangement uses TRBV20-1 and TRBJ2-5; no reliable D call. CDR1 is DFQATT and CDR2 is SNEGSKA in the germline V gene (reference sequence). V gave up 3 bases and J gave up 5 bases, with 7 bases separating them. The CDR3 consists of 11 residues. CDR3 sequence reads: CSAREGETQYF. The CDR3 DNA is TGCAGTGCTAGGGAAGGGGAGACCCAGTACTTC.

The chain carries TRBV4-3 and TRBJ2-1, with TRBD2 matching 7 bases. Per the germline V gene, CDR1 is LGHNA and CDR2 is YSLEER. V lost 4 bases to trimming and J lost 0 bases; unmatched junction nucleotides: 3. This CDR3 has 15 amino acids. The CDR3 protein is CASSRERDSYNEQFF. The CDR3 nucleotides read TGCGCCAGCAGCCGAGAGCGGGACTCCTACAATGAGCAGTTCTTC.

J is TRBJ2-5 and V is TRBV7-2; TRBD2 matches 13 bases. The J segment lost 2 bases and the V segment lost 5 bases, leaving 11 bases of the junction unmatched. The germline gives CDR1 SGHTA, CDR2 FQGNSA. The CDR3 sequence is 18 residues long. In nucleotides, the CDR3 is TGTGCCAGCAGCCCGAGACTAGCGGGAGGCAACCTACAAGAGACCCAGTACTTC. Its protein product is CASSPRLAGGNLQETQYF.

Details on this clone: Germline is not matched at one junction end, which may reflect a read error. The chain is built from TRBV4-1 and TRBJ1-4; a weak D match, TRBD1 (6 bases). The CDR3 length is 14 residues. From germline, CDR1 is MGHRA and CDR2 YSYEKL. The CDR3 DNA sequence: TGCGCCAGCAGCCAAGACGGGACAAGGGCGGATTCGAGTTTT. Encoded protein: CASSQDGTRADSSF.

The chain joins TRBV5-1 to TRBJ2-5; tentatively, D is TRBD1 or TRBD2 (5 bases each). V was trimmed by 6 bases and J by 5 bases, leaving 11 bases between them. Germline V gene lookup returns CDR1 SGHRS and CDR2 YFSETQ. The CDR3 spans 12 residues. CDR3 loop: CASNDWGETQYF. CDR3 nucleotides: TGCGCCAGCAACGATTGGGGGGAGACCCAGTACTTC.

The rearrangement links TRBV7-9 to TRBJ2-1; D remains unclear. V was cut by 0 bases and J by 10 bases, with 10 bases left in between. The CDR3 is made up of 13 amino acids. Germline-derived CDR1 and CDR2 are SEHNR and FQNEAQ (reference sequence). The CDR3 DNA sequence: TGTGCCAGCAGCTTAGCGCCGGTCCAAGAGCAGTTCTTC. Protein: CASSLAPVQEQFF.

Notes on this clone: A read error may account for a junction end that differs from germline. V gene TRBV2 combines with J gene TRBJ2-7; D gene uncertain. The CDR3 consists of 12 residues. From germline, CDR1 is SNHLY and CDR2 FYNNEI. CDR3 DNA: TGTGCCAGCGGTGAAGGTTTCTACGAGCAGTACTTC. Its protein product is CASGEGFYEQYF.

The chain carries TRBV5-6 and TRBJ1-2; D perhaps matches TRBD1 (5 bases). CDR1 and CDR2 (germline): SGHDT, YYEEEE. Trimming shortened V by 1 base and J by 0 bases, and 13 bases separated the two germline ends. This CDR3 has 16 residues. CDR3 nucleotide sequence: TGTGCCAGCAGCTTGACCGGGACGCAAGCTAACTATGGCTACACCTTC. Translating it yields CASSLTGTQANYGYTF. The entire variable domain, with the rest obtained from reference TRBV5-6 and TRBJ1-2, is as follows: DAGVTQSPTHLIKTRGQQVTLRCSPKSGHDTVSWYQQALGQGPQFIFQYYEEEERQRGNFPDRFSGHQFPNYSSELNVNALLLGDSALYLCASSLTGTQANYGYTFGSGTRLTVV.

This chain connects TRBV9 to TRBJ1-2, with D uncertain. Germline V gene lookup returns CDR1 SGDLS and CDR2 YYNGEE. The CDR3 contains 12 residues. Trimming removed 5 bases from V and 4 bases from J, with 9 bases in between. This CDR3 reads CASSNEGYGYTF. The CDR3 DNA reads as TGTGCCAGCAGTAATGAGGGCTATGGCTACACCTTC.

The V gene is TRBV10-3, the J gene TRBJ2-5; tentative D call: TRBD1 (6 bases). There are 14 residues in the CDR3. Germline CDR1 ENHRY, CDR2 SYGVKD. V lost 2 bases and J 0 bases, leaving 7 bases between the germline ends. Here the CDR3 reads CAISEGDNQETQYF. The DNA for the CDR3 is TGTGCCATCAGTGAGGGGGACAACCAAGAGACCCAGTACTTC.

Only a few counts were recorded for this clone. CDR3 region: CASTLTKETQYF. CDR3 DNA sequence: TGTGCCAGCACCCTTACAAAAGAGACCCAGTACTTC. This chain links TRBV2 with TRBJ2-5; no clear D gene. Germline assignment: CDR1 SNHLY and CDR2 FYNNEI. The CDR3 totals 12 residues. The V end lost 7 bases, the J end lost 3 bases, and 9 bases lay between the germline ends.

The chain joins TRBV7-2 to TRBJ1-4; the D is unclear. Germline-derived CDR1 and CDR2 are SGHTA and FQGNSA. The CDR3 totals 16 residues. Between the trimmed V and J ends, which lost 2 bases and 4 bases, there was a span of 14 bases. The CDR3 region is CASSLSSSLHNEKLFF. CDR3 nucleotides: TGTGCCAGCAGCTTAAGCAGCTCTCTCCATAATGAAAAACTGTTTTTT.

The chain joins TRBV5-1 to TRBJ1-1; 8 bases are a match to TRBD1. The CDR3 has 12 amino acids. V was pared by 4 bases and J by 8 bases, with 4 bases of the junction left unmatched. Germline loops: CDR1 SGHRS, CDR2 YFSETQ. CDR3 nucleotides: TGCGCCAGCAGCCCCGGACAGGGCGAAGCTTTCTTT. Protein sequence: CASSPGQGEAFF.

The V call is TRBV27, the J call TRBJ2-3; D not certain. The CDR3 has 13 residues. Trimming pared 6 bases from V and 6 bases from J, leaving 13 bases between. Germline loops: CDR1 MNHEY, CDR2 SMNVEV (reference sequence). CDR3 in DNA: TGTGCCAGCAGAGGGCTGGATGCGGATACGCAGTATTTT. Protein sequence: CASRGLDADTQYF.

This clone was detected a few times. V usage is TRBV28 and J usage is TRBJ2-7, with D possibly being TRBD1 or TRBD2 (5 bases each). The V end lost 6 bases, the J end lost 2 bases, and 8 bases lay between the germline ends. Germline V gene lookup returns CDR1 MDHEN and CDR2 SYDVKM. The CDR3 contains 12 residues. Written as DNA, the CDR3 is TGTGCCAGCAGGAGGGGACCCTACGAGCAGTACTTC. This translates into CASRRGPYEQYF.